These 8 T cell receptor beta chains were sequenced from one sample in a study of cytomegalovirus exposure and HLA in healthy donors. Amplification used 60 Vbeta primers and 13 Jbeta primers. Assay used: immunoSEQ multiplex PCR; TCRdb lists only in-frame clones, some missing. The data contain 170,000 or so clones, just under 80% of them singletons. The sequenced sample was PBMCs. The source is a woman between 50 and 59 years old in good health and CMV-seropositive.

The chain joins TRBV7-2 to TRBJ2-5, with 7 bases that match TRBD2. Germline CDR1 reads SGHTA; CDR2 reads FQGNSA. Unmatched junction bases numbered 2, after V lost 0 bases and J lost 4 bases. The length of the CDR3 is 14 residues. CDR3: CASSLAGLRETQYF. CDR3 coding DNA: TGTGCCAGCAGCTTAGCGGGACTAAGAGAGACCCAGTACTTC.

The DNA of the CDR3 is TGTGCCAGCAGCTTAGCGGGGGGGTCCTCCTACGAGCAGTACTTC. This sequence encodes CASSLAGGSSYEQYF. V and J are TRBV7-9 and TRBJ2-7, with 7 bases identical to TRBD2. Per the germline V gene, CDR1 is SEHNR and CDR2 is FQNEAQ (reference sequence). CDR3 length: 15 amino acids. Trimming cost V 0 bases and J 0 bases; bases outside gene matches: 2.

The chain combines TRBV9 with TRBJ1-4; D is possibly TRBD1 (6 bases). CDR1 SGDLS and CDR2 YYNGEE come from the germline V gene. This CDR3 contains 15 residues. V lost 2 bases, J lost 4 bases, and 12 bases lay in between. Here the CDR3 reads CASSVTGQSNEKLFF. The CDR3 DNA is TGTGCCAGCAGCGTGACCGGACAGAGTAATGAAAAACTGTTTTTT.

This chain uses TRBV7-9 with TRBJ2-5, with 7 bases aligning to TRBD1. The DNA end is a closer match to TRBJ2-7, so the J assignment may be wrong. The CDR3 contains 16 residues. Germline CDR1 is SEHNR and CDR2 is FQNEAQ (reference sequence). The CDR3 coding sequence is TGTGCCAGCAGCTTGCTAACTAAGGGGGCGACCTACGAGCAGTACTTC. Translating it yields CASSLLTKGATYEQYF.

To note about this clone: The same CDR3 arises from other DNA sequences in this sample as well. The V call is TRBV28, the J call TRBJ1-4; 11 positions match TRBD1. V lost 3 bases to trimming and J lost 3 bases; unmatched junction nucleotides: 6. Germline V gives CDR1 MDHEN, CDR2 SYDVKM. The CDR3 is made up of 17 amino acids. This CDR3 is CASSFPGQGVANEKLFF. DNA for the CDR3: TGTGCCAGCAGTTTTCCGGGACAGGGGGTTGCTAATGAAAAACTGTTTTTT.

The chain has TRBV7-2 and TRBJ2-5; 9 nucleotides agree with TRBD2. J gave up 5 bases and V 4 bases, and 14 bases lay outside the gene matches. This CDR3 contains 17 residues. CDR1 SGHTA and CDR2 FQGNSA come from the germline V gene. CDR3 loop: CASSSGVLAGKQETQYF. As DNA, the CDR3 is TGTGCCAGCAGCTCGGGGGTCCTAGCGGGAAAGCAGGAGACCCAGTACTTC.

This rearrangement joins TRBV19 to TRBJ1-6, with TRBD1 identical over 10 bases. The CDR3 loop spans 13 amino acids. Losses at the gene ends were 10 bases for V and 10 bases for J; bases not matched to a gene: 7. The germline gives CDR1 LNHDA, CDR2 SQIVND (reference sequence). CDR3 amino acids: CATRETGGSPLHF. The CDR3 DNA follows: TGTGCCACTCGGGAGACAGGGGGCTCACCCCTCCACTTT.

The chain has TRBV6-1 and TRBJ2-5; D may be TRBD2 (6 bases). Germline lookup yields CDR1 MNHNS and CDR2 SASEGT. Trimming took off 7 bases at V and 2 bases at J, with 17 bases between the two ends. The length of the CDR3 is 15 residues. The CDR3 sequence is CASTLHIAEQETQYF. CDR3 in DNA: TGTGCCAGCACCCTCCACATAGCGGAGCAAGAGACCCAGTACTTC.